The sequence of this T cell receptor beta chain was determined in a study of CD8 T cells in Susac syndrome. The authors reverse transcribed roughly 0.45 to 1 ug RNA with random hexamers. TCRdb processed the immunoSEQ multiplex PCR reads anew with MiXCR; each CDR3 protein has one entry. The sample has about 150,000 distinct CDR3 sequences, under 95% seen once. Sequencing was carried out using CD4+ T cells from PBMCs. This receptor was taken from a human donor with multiple sclerosis.

The CDR3 reads CSAFRTGGGQPQHF. The CDR3, as DNA: TGCAGTGCTTTCCGGACAGGGGGGGGTCAGCCCCAGCATTTT. This chain uses TRBV20-1 with TRBJ1-5, with 10 bases aligning to TRBD1. The ends lost 5 bases at V and 6 bases at J; junction bases unmatched: 7. The V gene's germline CDR1 is DFQATT and CDR2 SNEGSKA (reference sequence). The CDR3 is 14 residues long.